Included here is one T cell receptor beta chain sequence, with context. V dropped 0 bases and J dropped 7 bases, with 14 bases sitting between them. CDR3 length equals 15 residues. This specimen belongs to a study of OX40 agonist ivuxolimab in advanced cancers. Study-wide context: It was ivuxolimab, an agonistic anti-OX40 (CD134) antibody, that patients were treated with.

The protocol was immunoSEQ multiplex PCR, while the TCRdb copy is restricted to in-frame clones and leaves out a portion. The profile shows 13,000 or so clones, around 81% of them singletons. The gene calls are TRBV5-7 and TRBJ2-1, with D perhaps TRBD2 (5 bases). TRBV5-7 is known as an ORF, though its function is uncertain. Sequenced here: CD4+ or CD8+ T cells sorted from blood, sampled in a trial of the OX40 agonist ivuxolimab. This TCR was sampled from an adult with an advanced solid tumor such as melanoma, head and neck, liver or kidney cancer. CDR3 nucleotide sequence: TGTGCCAGCAGCTTGGGTATAGGACTTTCGAATGAGCAGTTCTTC. It codes for CASSLGIGLSNEQFF.